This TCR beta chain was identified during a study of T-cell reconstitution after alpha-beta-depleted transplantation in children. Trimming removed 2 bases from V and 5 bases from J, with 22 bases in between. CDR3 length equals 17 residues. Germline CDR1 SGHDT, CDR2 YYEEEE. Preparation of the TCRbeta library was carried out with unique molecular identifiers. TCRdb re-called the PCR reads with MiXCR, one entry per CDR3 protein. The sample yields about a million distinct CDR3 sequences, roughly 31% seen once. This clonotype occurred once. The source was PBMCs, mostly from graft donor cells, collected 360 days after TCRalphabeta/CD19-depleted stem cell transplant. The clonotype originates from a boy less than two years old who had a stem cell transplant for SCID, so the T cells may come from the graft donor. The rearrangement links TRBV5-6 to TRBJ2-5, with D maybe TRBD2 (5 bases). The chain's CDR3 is CASSFPPGSAVRETQYF. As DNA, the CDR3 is TGTGCCAGCAGCTTTCCCCCGGGTTCAGCGGTGAGGGAGACCCAGTACTTC.